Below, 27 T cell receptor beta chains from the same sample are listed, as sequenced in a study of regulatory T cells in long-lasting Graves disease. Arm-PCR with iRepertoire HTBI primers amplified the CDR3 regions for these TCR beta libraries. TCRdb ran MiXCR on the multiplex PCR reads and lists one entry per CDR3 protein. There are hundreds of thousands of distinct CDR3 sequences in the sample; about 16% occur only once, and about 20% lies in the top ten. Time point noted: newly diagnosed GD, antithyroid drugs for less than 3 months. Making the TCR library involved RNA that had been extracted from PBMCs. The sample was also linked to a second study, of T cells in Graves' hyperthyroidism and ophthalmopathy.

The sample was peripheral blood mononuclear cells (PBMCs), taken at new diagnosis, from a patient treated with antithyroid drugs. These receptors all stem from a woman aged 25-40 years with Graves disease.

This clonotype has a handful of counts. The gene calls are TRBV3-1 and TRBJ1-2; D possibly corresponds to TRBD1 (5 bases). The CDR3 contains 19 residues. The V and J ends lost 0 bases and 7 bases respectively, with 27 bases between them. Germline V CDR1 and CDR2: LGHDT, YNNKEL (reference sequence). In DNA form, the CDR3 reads TGTGCCAGCAGCCAAGAGGCACTGAGGGGCGCAGGGCGAGGGGCTGGCTACACCTTC. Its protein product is CASSQEALRGAGRGAGYTF.

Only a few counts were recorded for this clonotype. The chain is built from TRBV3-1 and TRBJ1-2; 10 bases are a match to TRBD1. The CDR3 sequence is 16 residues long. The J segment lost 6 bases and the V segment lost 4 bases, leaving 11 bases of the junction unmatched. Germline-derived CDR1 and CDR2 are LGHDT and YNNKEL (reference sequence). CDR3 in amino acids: CASSPPPGQGKNGYTF. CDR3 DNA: TGTGCCAGCAGCCCCCCACCGGGACAGGGGAAGAATGGCTACACCTTC.

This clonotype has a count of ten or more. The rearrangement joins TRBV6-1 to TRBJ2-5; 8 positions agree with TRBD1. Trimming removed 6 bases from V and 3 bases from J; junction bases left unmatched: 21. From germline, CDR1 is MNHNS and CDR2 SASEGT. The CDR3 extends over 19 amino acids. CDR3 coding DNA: TGTGCCAGCAGCCTACGGCAACGGGGACAGGTATTTTACAAAGAGACCCAGTACTTC. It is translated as CASSLRQRGQVFYKETQYF.

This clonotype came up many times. The CDR3 reads CASLSGSSYNEQFF. CDR3 in DNA: TGTGCCAGCCTAAGCGGGAGCTCCTACAATGAGCAGTTCTTC. The J gene is TRBJ2-1, the V gene TRBV28; 8 bases fit TRBD2. J lost 0 bases, V lost 8 bases, and 3 bases had no gene match. CDR1 is MDHEN, CDR2 SYDVKM, per germline. This CDR3 is built from 14 residues.

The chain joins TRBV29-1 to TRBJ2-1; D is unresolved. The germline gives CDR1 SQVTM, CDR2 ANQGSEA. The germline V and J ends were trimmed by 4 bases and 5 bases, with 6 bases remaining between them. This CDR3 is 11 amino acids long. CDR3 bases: TGCAGCGTTGTCTACCACAATGAGCAGTTCTTC. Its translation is CSVVYHNEQFF.

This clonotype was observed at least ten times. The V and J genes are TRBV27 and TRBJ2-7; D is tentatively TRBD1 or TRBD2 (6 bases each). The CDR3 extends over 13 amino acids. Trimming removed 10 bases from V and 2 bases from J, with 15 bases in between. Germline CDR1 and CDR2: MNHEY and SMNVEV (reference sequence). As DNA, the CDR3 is TGTGCCACGCGGGACAAATCCACCTACGAGCAGTACTTC. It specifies CATRDKSTYEQYF.

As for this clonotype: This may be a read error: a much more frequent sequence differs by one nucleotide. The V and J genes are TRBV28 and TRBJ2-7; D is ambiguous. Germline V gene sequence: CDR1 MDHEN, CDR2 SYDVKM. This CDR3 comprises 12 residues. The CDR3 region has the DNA TGTGCCACCAGTACCGACGTTGACGAGCAGTACTTC. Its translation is CATSTDVDEQYF.

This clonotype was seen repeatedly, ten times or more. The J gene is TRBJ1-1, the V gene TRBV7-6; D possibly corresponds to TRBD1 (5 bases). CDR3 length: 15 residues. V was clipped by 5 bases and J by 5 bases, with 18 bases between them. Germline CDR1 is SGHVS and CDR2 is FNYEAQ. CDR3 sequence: CASSPKTVPETEAFF. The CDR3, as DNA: TGTGCCAGCAGCCCCAAGACAGTGCCCGAAACTGAAGCTTTCTTT.

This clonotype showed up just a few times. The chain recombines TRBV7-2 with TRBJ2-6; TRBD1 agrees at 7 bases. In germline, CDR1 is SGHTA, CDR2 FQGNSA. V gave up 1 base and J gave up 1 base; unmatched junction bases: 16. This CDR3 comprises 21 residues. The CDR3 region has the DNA TGTGCCAGCAGCTTAGGCATAGGGACAGTAGGGAAAGTTTCTGGGGCCAACGTCCTGACTTTC. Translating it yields CASSLGIGTVGKVSGANVLTF.

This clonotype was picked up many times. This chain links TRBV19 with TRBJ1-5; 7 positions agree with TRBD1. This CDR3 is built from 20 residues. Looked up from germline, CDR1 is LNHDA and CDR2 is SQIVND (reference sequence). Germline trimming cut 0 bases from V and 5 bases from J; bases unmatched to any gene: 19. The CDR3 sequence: CASSIDPRRAGQSMHQPQHF. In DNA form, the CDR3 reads TGTGCCAGTAGTATAGATCCGAGGCGGGCGGGACAGTCAATGCATCAGCCCCAGCATTTT.

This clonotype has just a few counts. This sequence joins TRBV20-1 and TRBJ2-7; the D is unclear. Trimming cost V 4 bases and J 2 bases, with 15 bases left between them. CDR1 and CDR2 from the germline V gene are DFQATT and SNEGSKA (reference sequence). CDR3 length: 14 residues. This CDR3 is CSAMLALGTYEQYF. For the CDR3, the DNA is TGCAGTGCTATGTTGGCACTTGGAACCTACGAGCAGTACTTC.

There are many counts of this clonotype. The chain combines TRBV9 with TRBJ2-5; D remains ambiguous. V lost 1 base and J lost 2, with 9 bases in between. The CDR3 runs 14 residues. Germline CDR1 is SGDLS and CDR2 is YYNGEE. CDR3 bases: TGTGCCAGCAGCGTAATGGGCCTACAAGAGACCCAGTACTTC. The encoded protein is CASSVMGLQETQYF.

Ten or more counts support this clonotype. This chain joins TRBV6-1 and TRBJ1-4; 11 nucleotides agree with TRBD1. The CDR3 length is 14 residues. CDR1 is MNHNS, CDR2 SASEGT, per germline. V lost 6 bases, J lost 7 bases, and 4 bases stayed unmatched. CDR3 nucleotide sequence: TGTGCCAGCAGCTGGACAGGGGGCAGTGAAAAACTGTTTTTT. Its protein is CASSWTGGSEKLFF.

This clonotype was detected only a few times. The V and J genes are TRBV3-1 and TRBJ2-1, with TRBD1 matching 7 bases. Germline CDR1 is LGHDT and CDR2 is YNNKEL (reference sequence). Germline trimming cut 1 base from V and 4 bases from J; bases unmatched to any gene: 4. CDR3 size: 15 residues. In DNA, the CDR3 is TGTGCCAGCAGCCAAGCCCCGGGACAGTACAATGAGCAGTTCTTC. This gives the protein CASSQAPGQYNEQFF.

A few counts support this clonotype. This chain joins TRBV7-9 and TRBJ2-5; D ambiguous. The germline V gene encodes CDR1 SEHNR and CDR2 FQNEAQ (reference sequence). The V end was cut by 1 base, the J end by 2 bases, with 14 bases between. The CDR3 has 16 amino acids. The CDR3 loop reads CASSLGAGPQQETQYF. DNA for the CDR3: TGTGCCAGCAGCTTAGGAGCCGGACCCCAACAAGAGACCCAGTACTTC.

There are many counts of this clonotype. This CDR3 is CASSVQGITEAFF. In DNA form, the CDR3 reads TGTGCCAGCAGTGTTCAGGGGATAACTGAAGCTTTCTTT. J is TRBJ1-1 and V is TRBV6-1, with a tentative D call TRBD1 (6 bases). CDR1 is MNHNS, CDR2 SASEGT, per germline. The V end lost 4 bases, the J end lost 5 bases, and 11 bases lay between the germline ends. There are 13 residues in the CDR3.

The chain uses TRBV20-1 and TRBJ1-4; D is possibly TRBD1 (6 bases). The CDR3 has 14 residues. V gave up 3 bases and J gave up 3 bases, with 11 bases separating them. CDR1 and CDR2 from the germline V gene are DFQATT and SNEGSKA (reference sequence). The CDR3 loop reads CSASGQGSNEKLFF. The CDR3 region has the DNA TGCAGTGCTAGTGGGCAGGGGTCTAATGAAAAACTGTTTTTT.

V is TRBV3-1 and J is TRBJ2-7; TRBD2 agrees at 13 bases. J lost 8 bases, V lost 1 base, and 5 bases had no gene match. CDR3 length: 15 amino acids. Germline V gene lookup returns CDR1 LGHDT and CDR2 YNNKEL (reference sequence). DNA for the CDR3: TGTGCCAGCAGCCAAGCGGGACTAGCGGGATCGCAGCAGTACTTC. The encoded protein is CASSQAGLAGSQQYF.

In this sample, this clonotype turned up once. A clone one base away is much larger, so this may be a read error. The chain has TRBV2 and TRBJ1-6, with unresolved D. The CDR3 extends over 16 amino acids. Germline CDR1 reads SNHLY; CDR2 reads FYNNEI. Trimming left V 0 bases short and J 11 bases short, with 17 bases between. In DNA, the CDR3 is TGTGCCAGCAGTGAAGCGCTTTCGGAAAGGAGAGCACCCCTCCACTTT. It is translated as CASSEALSERRAPLHF.

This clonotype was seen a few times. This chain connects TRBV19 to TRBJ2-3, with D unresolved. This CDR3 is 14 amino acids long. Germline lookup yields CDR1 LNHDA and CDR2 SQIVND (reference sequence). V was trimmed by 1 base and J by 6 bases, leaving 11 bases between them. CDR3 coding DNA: TGTGCCAGTAGTATAGCCCAGCTATGGGATACGCAGTATTTT. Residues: CASSIAQLWDTQYF.

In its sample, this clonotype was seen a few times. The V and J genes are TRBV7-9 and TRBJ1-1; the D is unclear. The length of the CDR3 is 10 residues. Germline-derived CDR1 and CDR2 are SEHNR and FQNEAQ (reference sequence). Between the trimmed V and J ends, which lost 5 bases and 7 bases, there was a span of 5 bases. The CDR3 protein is CASSPYEAFF. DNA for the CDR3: TGTGCCAGCAGCCCGTATGAAGCTTTCTTT.

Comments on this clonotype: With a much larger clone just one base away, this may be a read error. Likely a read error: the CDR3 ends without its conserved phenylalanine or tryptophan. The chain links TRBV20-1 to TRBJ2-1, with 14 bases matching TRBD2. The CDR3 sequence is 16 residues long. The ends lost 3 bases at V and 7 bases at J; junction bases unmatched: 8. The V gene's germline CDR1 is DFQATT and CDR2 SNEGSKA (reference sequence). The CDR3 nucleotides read TGCAGTGCTAGCGGACTAGCGGGAGGTCTCGGGAATGAGCAGTTCTCC. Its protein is CSASGLAGGLGNEQFS.

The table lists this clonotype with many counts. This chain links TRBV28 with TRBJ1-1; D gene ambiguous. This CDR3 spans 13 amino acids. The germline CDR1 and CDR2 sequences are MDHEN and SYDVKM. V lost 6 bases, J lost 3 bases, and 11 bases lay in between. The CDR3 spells CASSHQAHTEAFF. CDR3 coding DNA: TGTGCCAGCAGCCATCAGGCCCACACTGAAGCTTTCTTT.

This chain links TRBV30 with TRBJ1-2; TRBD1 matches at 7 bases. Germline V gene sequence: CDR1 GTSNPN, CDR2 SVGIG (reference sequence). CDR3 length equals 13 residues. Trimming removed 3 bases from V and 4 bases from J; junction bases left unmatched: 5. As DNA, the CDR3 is TGTGCCTGGAGAGTGACAGGGTCCTATGGCTACACCTTC. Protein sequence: CAWRVTGSYGYTF.

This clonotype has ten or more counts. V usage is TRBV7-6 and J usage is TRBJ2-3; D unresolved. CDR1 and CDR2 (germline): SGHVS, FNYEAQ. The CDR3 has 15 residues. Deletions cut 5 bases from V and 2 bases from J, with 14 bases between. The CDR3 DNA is TGTGCCAGCAGCCGTCAAGCTCTTTCCACAGATACGCAGTATTTT. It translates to CASSRQALSTDTQYF.

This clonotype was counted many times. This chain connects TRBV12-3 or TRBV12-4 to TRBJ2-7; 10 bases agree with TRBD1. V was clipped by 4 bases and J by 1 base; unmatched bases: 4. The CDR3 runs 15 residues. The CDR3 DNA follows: TGTGCCAGCAGTTACCCGGGACAGGGGTCCTACGAGCAGTACTTC. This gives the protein CASSYPGQGSYEQYF.

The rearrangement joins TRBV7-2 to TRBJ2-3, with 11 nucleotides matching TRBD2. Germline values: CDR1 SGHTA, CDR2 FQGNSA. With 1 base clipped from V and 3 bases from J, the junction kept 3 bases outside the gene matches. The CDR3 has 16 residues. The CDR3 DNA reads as TGTGCCAGCAGCTTAGAGGTAGCGGGAGGGACAGATACGCAGTATTTT. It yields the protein CASSLEVAGGTDTQYF.